This T cell receptor beta chain derives from a study of blood T cell repertoires in COVID-19. On the study more broadly: Sites across the United States, Italy and Spain contributed samples from acute and convalescent COVID-19. T cells, B-cell-depleted T cells, or PBMCs provided the cDNA or gDNA that served as material.

The CDR3 is 15 amino acids. Per the germline V gene, CDR1 is LNHDA and CDR2 is SQIVND (reference sequence). V was clipped by 6 bases and J by 9 bases; unmatched bases: 10. Authors' processing steps: Using reference gene primer amplification, nucleated cell counts were estimated. Clones were read by immunoSEQ multiplex PCR, and TCRdb kept only the in-frame ones, dropping some. V, J and clone size reflect that table, while D and trimming were determined from the DNA. The sample includes roughly 280,000 clones, 80% to 90% of them seen just once. The sequenced material came from peripheral blood. The genes are TRBV19 and TRBJ1-6; 8 nucleotides align to TRBD1. The source of this sequence is a woman aged 70-85 years with acute or convalescent COVID-19. In DNA form, the CDR3 reads TGTGCCAGTAGGACGGGACAGGCCCGGGGTTCACCCCTCCACTTT. Residues: CASRTGQARGSPLHF.